The 15 T cell receptor beta chains listed next were all sequenced from one sample in a study of technical replicates of blood from a few donors. Sequencing used immunoSEQ multiplex PCR; TCRdb keeps in-frame clones, though not all of them. Of over 85,000 clones listed, about 96% are singletons. The material sequenced was T cells isolated from PBMCs. The source is a human donor in good health.

The chain has TRBV19 and TRBJ1-1; D gene unclear. V lost 5 bases, J lost 7 bases, and 11 bases lay in between. The CDR3 is 12 amino acids. Germline loops: CDR1 LNHDA, CDR2 SQIVND (reference sequence). CDR3 DNA: TGTGCCAGTAGTCTGGTGCGTGGTGAAGCTTTCTTT. Translated, it gives CASSLVRGEAFF. Looking up the rest from reference TRBV19 and TRBJ1-1 gives the full variable domain: DGGITQSPKYLFRKEGQNVTLSCEQNLNHDAMYWYRQDPGQGLRLIYYSQIVNDFQKGDIAEGYSVSREKKESFPLTVTSAQKNPTAFYLCASSLVRGEAFFGQGTRLTVV.

V is TRBV29-1 and J is TRBJ1-2; D is perhaps TRBD1 (6 bases). Germline-derived CDR1 and CDR2 are SQVTM and ANQGSEA. This CDR3 is 13 amino acids long. The ends were cut back, 2 bases at V and 0 bases at J, with 7 bases in the middle. The CDR3 nucleotides read TGCAGCGTTGAAAGGACAGCTAACTATGGCTACACCTTC. Its protein is CSVERTANYGYTF.

This chain links TRBV9 with TRBJ2-3; 11 bases map to TRBD2. Germline loops: CDR1 SGDLS, CDR2 YYNGEE. The CDR3 runs to 17 residues. V lost 0 bases, J lost 2 bases, and 5 bases stayed unmatched. The CDR3 DNA reads TGTGCCAGCAGCGTAGCACTGACTAGCGGGGCCACAGATACGCAGTATTTT. This codes for CASSVALTSGATDTQYF.

The gene calls are TRBV9 and TRBJ1-1; TRBD1 might be the D (5 bases). This CDR3 is built from 14 residues. Trimming left V 3 bases short and J 1 base short, with 10 bases between. The V gene's germline CDR1 is SGDLS and CDR2 YYNGEE. CDR3 nucleotides: TGTGCCAGCAGCGGGCATACAGGGAACACTGAAGCTTTCTTT. Translation gives CASSGHTGNTEAFF.

CDR3 in amino acids: CASSLGLATSSYEQYF. DNA for the CDR3: TGTGCCAGCAGTTTAGGTCTAGCGACTAGCTCCTACGAGCAGTACTTC. The rearrangement joins TRBV27 to TRBJ2-7, with D tentatively TRBD2 (6 bases). The germline V gene has CDR1 MNHEY and CDR2 SMNVEV (reference sequence). V was cut by 2 bases and J by 0 bases, with 14 bases left in between. This CDR3 spans 16 amino acids.

The chain is built from TRBV29-1 and TRBJ2-2; D is ambiguous. CDR3 size: 14 residues. V lost 5 bases and J 0 bases, leaving 10 bases between the germline ends. The V gene's germline CDR1 is SQVTM and CDR2 ANQGSEA. CDR3 DNA: TGCAGCGTTTCGGGTGGAGCGAACACCGGGGAGCTGTTTTTT. It yields the protein CSVSGGANTGELFF.

V gene TRBV7-2 combines with J gene TRBJ2-5; a possible D gene is TRBD2 (5 bases). The germline CDR1 and CDR2 sequences are SGHTA and FQGNSA. Trimming left V 5 bases short and J 5 bases short, with 15 bases between. This CDR3 region has 14 residues. DNA of the CDR3: TGTGCCAGCAGCCACCCCTTGGAGCGGGAGACCCAGTACTTC. It specifies CASSHPLERETQYF.

The chain uses TRBV5-1 and TRBJ1-1, with a weak D call TRBD1 (6 bases). This CDR3 region has 13 residues. Germline lookup yields CDR1 SGHRS and CDR2 YFSETQ. Trimming removed 5 bases from V and 1 base from J, with 9 bases in between. CDR3 sequence reads: CASRVDRNTEAFF. Here the CDR3 DNA reads TGCGCCAGCAGGGTGGACAGGAACACTGAAGCTTTCTTT.

The chain links TRBV5-1 to TRBJ2-1, with 7 bases aligning to TRBD2. Germline trimming cut 0 bases from V and 7 bases from J; bases unmatched to any gene: 4. The CDR3 extends over 14 amino acids. The germline gives CDR1 SGHRS, CDR2 YFSETQ. The CDR3 DNA follows: TGCGCCAGCAGCTTGGATAGCGGGCCTAATGAGCAGTTCTTC. Protein: CASSLDSGPNEQFF.

Remarks on this clone: This sample also contains other DNA sequences that code for the same CDR3. This chain links TRBV7-3 with TRBJ2-2, with 11 bases identical to TRBD2. Looked up from germline, CDR1 is SGHTA and CDR2 is FQGTGA. Trimming took 2 bases from V and 1 from J; bases not matched to a gene: 0. The CDR3 length is 16 residues. CDR3 in amino acids: CASSLGLAGNTGELFF. The CDR3 DNA reads as TGTGCCAGCAGCTTAGGACTAGCGGGGAACACCGGGGAGCTGTTTTTT.

The V call is TRBV18, the J call TRBJ2-5, with D perhaps matching TRBD2 (6 bases). Germline V CDR1 and CDR2: KGHSH, LQKENI. Deletions cut 3 bases from V and 5 bases from J, with 10 bases between. The CDR3 consists of 13 residues. CDR3 DNA sequence: TGTGCCAGCTCACCCGGGGGTAGGGAGACCCAGTACTTC. Protein product: CASSPGGRETQYF.

The rearrangement links TRBV4-1 to TRBJ2-7; TRBD2 is a possible D gene (5 bases). Looked up from germline, CDR1 is MGHRA and CDR2 is YSYEKL. This CDR3 is 14 amino acids long. V shed 4 bases and J shed 9 bases, with 19 bases lying between them. In DNA, the CDR3 is TGCGCCAGCAGCCTCGGGGAAGACTTAACCGGGCAGTACTTC. This sequence encodes CASSLGEDLTGQYF.

The chain employs TRBV5-4 and TRBJ2-3; 9 nucleotides line up with TRBD2. The V and J ends lost 2 bases and 4 bases, in that order; junction bases with no gene match: 5. Germline values: CDR1 SGHNT, CDR2 YYREEE (reference sequence). The CDR3 consists of 15 residues. The CDR3 loop reads CASSFIAGAADTQYF. In nucleotides, the CDR3 is TGTGCCAGCAGCTTTATAGCGGGAGCCGCAGATACGCAGTATTTT.

The V call is TRBV7-3, the J call TRBJ2-1, with 13 bases that match TRBD2. The CDR3 is made up of 16 amino acids. The germline CDR1 and CDR2 sequences are SGHTA and FQGTGA. The V and J ends lost 3 bases and 7 bases, in that order; junction bases with no gene match: 6. CDR3 DNA sequence: TGTGCCAGCAGCTTTTCGACTAGCGGGAGGCATAATGAGCAGTTCTTC. Amino acids: CASSFSTSGRHNEQFF.

This clone was detected a few times. The gene calls are TRBV9 and TRBJ1-4, with D possibly TRBD1 on 6 matching bases. Germline CDR1 and CDR2: SGDLS and YYNGEE. The V end lost 4 bases, the J end lost 4 bases, and 14 bases lay between the germline ends. The CDR3 sequence is 15 residues long. The DNA of the CDR3 is TGTGCCAGCAGCTCCCAGGACAGTGTTAATGAAAAACTGTTTTTT. Translating it yields CASSSQDSVNEKLFF.